These 11 T cell receptor beta chains share one sample of origin, sequenced in a study of prognosis after radiotherapy for stage I lung cancer. Two-round multiplex PCR amplified TCR beta CDR3 from genomic DNA. It was primers specific to each TRBV and TRBJ gene that first-round PCR used. MiXCR, applied by TCRdb to the multiplex PCR reads, yields one record per CDR3 protein. There are around 30,000 distinct CDR3 sequences in the sample; 30% to 35% occur only once, and around a sixth lies in the top ten. The material was PBMCs, obtained before or after stereotactic body radiation therapy (not recorded which). Receptors were obtained from a donor aged 50 or older with non-small cell lung cancer.

This clonotype was observed many times. The chain links TRBV11-3 to TRBJ1-1; a possible D gene is TRBD1 (5 bases). The germline V gene has CDR1 SGHNT and CDR2 YENEEA. V gave up 1 base and J gave up 1 base, with 16 bases separating them. The CDR3 contains 17 residues. The chain's CDR3 is CASSLGPTRGGNTEAFF. CDR3 nucleotide sequence: TGTGCCAGCAGCTTAGGGCCGACCCGGGGGGGGAACACTGAAGCTTTCTTT.

The chain combines TRBV6-5 with TRBJ2-1; 8 bases align to TRBD2. The CDR3 contains 15 residues. The V gene end was trimmed by 2 bases and the J gene end by 8 bases; junction bases not matched to a gene: 8. The germline gives CDR1 MNHEY, CDR2 SVGAGI. The CDR3 loop reads CASSYLSGGPHEQFF. The CDR3 DNA is TGTGCCAGCAGTTACCTATCGGGGGGGCCCCATGAGCAGTTCTTC.

The chain couples TRBV6-1 to TRBJ2-1, with a tentative D call TRBD2 (5 bases). V was clipped by 5 bases and J by 0 bases, with 11 bases between them. Germline CDR1 is MNHNS and CDR2 is SASEGT. This CDR3 contains 15 residues. The CDR3 loop reads CASSMTTGSYNEQFF. The CDR3 nucleotides read TGTGCCAGCAGTATGACTACCGGCTCCTACAATGAGCAGTTCTTC.

For this clonotype: A far larger clone is one nucleotide away, so this likely arose from a read error. The genes are TRBV27 and TRBJ2-6, with D perhaps matching TRBD2 (5 bases). The germline CDR1 and CDR2 sequences are MNHEY and SMNVEV (reference sequence). The CDR3 runs to 15 residues. V shed 4 bases and J shed 8 bases, with 15 bases lying between them. In DNA, the CDR3 is TGTGCCAGCAGTTCCGCGTCACGAGGGTCCAACGTCCTGACTTTC. Encoded protein: CASSSASRGSNVLTF.

This clonotype was counted at least ten times. The J gene is TRBJ1-2, the V gene TRBV3-1; 8 positions match TRBD1. Losses at the gene ends were 4 bases for V and 8 bases for J; bases not matched to a gene: 9. CDR3 size: 14 residues. CDR1 is LGHDT and CDR2 is YNNKEL in the germline V gene (reference sequence). The CDR3 DNA sequence: TGTGCCAGCAGCCCTTTGGACAGGGTAGGAGGCTACACCTTC. Protein: CASSPLDRVGGYTF.

This clonotype occurred many times. The chain recombines TRBV6-1 with TRBJ1-5; TRBD1 matches 7 bases. This CDR3 spans 14 amino acids. Germline trimming cut 6 bases from V and 7 bases from J; bases unmatched to any gene: 9. Germline lookup yields CDR1 MNHNS and CDR2 SASEGT. The chain's CDR3 is CASRKGGLGQPQHF. The CDR3 nucleotides read TGTGCCAGCAGGAAAGGGGGCCTAGGGCAGCCCCAGCATTTT.

This clonotype appeared a single time. The chain has TRBV7-7 and TRBJ2-2; D not resolved. CDR1 is SSHAT and CDR2 is FNYEAQ in the germline V gene (reference sequence). The CDR3 totals 13 residues. The V end was cut by 4 bases, the J end by 7 bases, with 10 bases between. The CDR3 reads CASSYGLGGELFF. CDR3 sequence (DNA): TGTGCCAGCAGCTACGGTCTGGGCGGGGAGCTGTTTTTT. The whole variable domain, remainder taken from reference TRBV7-7 and TRBJ2-2, is GAGVSQSPRYKVTKRGQDVTLRCDPISSHATLYWYQQALGQGPEFLTYFNYEAQPDKSGLPSDRFSAERPEGSISTLTIQRTEQRDSAMYRCASSYGLGGELFFGEGSRLTVL.

In its sample, this clonotype was seen many times. The J gene is TRBJ2-7, the V gene TRBV7-6, with 7 bases aligning to TRBD1. The CDR3 contains 15 residues. Germline V CDR1 and CDR2: SGHVS, FNYEAQ. The J segment lost 1 base and the V segment lost 1 base, leaving 4 bases of the junction unmatched. The CDR3 sequence is CASSLGGGQSYEQYF. Here the CDR3 DNA reads TGTGCCAGCAGCTTAGGAGGGGGACAGTCCTACGAGCAGTACTTC. The whole variable domain, filled in from reference TRBV7-6 and TRBJ2-7, reads GAGVSQSPRYKVTKRGQDVALRCDPISGHVSLYWYRQALGQGPEFLTYFNYEAQQDKSGLPNDRFSAERPEGSISTLTIQRTEQRDSAMYRCASSLGGGQSYEQYFGPGTRLTVT.

As to this clonotype: A far larger clone differs by one base, so this is likely a read error. The chain combines TRBV27 with TRBJ2-1; the match to TRBD2 covers 12 bases. Germline CDR1 and CDR2: MNHEY and SMNVEV (reference sequence). The V segment lost 6 bases and the J segment 9 bases; nucleotides outside the gene matches: 15. The CDR3 has 17 residues. The CDR3 is CASSTWTSGVWFTEQFF. CDR3 nucleotides: TGTGCCAGCAGCACCTGGACTAGCGGGGTTTGGTTCACTGAGCAGTTCTTC.

This sequence joins TRBV5-4 and TRBJ2-7; D uncertain. With 0 bases removed from V and 4 bases from J, the gap between germline ends came to 14 bases. The CDR3 spans 15 residues. CDR1 and CDR2 from the germline V gene are SGHNT and YYREEE (reference sequence). The CDR3 DNA reads TGTGCCAGCAGCTTGGATATAGGACGAAGATACGAGCAGTACTTC. Its translation is CASSLDIGRRYEQYF.

The rearrangement links TRBV5-1 to TRBJ2-1; D is perhaps TRBD2 (6 bases). CDR1 is SGHRS, CDR2 YFSETQ, per germline. The V gene lost 0 bases and the J gene lost 3 bases, with 10 bases spanning the gap. CDR3 length: 15 amino acids. The CDR3 sequence: CASSLELACYNEQFF. CDR3 nucleotide sequence: TGCGCCAGCAGCTTGGAACTAGCTTGCTACAATGAGCAGTTCTTC.